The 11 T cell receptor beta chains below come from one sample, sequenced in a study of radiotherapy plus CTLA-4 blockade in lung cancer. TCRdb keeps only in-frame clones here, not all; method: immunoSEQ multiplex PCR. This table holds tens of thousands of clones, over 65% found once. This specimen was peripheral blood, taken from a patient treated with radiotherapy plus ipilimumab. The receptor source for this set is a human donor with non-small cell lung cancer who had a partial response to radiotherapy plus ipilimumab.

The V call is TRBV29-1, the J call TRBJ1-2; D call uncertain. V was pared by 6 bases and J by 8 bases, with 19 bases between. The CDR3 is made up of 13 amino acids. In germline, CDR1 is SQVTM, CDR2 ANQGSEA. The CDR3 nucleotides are TGCAGCGTCCTACGGGAGAAGGGAGGAGGCTACACCTTC. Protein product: CSVLREKGGGYTF.

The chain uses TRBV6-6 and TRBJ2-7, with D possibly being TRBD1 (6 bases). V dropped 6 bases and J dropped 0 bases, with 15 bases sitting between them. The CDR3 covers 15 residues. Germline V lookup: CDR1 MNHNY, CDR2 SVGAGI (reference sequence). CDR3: CASRPETGLSYEQYF. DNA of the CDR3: TGTGCCAGCAGGCCGGAGACAGGACTCTCCTACGAGCAGTACTTC.

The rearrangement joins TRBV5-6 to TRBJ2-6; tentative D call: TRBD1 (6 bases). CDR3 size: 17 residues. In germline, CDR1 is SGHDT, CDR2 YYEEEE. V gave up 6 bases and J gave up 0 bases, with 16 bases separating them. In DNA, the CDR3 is TGTGCCAGCACTCGGCAGACAGGCCTCTCTGGGGCCAACGTCCTGACTTTC. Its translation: CASTRQTGLSGANVLTF. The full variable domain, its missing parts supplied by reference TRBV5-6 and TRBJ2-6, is DAGVTQSPTHLIKTRGQQVTLRCSPKSGHDTVSWYQQALGQGPQFIFQYYEEEERQRGNFPDRFSGHQFPNYSSELNVNALLLGDSALYLCASTRQTGLSGANVLTFGAGSRLTVL.

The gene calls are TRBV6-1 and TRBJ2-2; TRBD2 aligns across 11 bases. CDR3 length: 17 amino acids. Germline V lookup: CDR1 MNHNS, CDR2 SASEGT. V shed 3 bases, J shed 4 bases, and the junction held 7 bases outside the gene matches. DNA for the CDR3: TGTGCCAGCAGTGATTACCGACTAGCGGGAACCACCGGGGAGCTGTTTTTT. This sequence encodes CASSDYRLAGTTGELFF.

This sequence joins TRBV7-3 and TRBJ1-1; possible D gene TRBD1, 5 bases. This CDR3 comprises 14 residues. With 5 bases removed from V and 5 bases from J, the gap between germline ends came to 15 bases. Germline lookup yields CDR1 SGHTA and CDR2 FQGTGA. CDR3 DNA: TGTGCCAGCAGCCCACAACCGGGGGGGACTGAAGCTTTCTTT. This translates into CASSPQPGGTEAFF.

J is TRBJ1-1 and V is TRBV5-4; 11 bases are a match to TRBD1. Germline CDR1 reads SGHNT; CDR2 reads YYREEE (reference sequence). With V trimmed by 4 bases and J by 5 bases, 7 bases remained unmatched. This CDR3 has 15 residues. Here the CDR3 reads CASSSRDRGGTEAFF. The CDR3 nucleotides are TGTGCCAGCAGCAGCAGGGACAGGGGGGGGACTGAAGCTTTCTTT.

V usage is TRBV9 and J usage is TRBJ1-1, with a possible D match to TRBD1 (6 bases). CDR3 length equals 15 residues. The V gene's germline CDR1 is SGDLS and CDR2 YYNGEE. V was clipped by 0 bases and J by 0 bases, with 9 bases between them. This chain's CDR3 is CASSVEAGVNTEAFF. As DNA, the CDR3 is TGTGCCAGCAGCGTAGAGGCAGGGGTGAACACTGAAGCTTTCTTT.

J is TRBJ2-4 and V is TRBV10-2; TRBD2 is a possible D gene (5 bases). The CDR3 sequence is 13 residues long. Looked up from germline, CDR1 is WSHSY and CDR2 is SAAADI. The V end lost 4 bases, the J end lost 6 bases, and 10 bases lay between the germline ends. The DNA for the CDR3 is TGCGCCAGCAGTGGTAGCGAGGGAAACATTCAGTACTTC. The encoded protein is CASSGSEGNIQYF.

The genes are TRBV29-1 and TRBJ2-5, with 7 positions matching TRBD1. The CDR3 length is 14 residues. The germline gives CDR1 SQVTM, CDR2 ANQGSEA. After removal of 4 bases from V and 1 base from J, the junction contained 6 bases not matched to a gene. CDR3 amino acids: CSVVLPGGQETQYF. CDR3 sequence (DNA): TGCAGCGTTGTCCTCCCAGGGGGCCAAGAGACCCAGTACTTC.

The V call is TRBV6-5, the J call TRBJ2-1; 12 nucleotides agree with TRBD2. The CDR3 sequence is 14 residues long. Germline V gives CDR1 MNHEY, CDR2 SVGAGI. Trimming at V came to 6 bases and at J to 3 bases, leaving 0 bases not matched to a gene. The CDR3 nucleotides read TGTGCCAGCAGGACTAGCGGGGGCTACAATGAGCAGTTCTTC. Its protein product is CASRTSGGYNEQFF.

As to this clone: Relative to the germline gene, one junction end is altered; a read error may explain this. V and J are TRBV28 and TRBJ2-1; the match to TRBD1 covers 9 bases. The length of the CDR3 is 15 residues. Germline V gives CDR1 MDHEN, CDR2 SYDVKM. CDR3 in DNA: TGTGCCAACAGTCCCCCGGGACAGGGTTGGAATGAGCAGTTCTTC. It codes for CANSPPGQGWNEQFF.